This TCR beta chain is drawn from a study of beta chain features in type 1 diabetes. Looking at the study overall: No patient-donor differences in age, gender, total cells or subset yield. Notes on the study in general: For Type 1 diabetes patients, all four CD4+ subsets carried TCRB CDR3s that were moderately but significantly shorter. Insertions at VDJ junctions were less frequent in type 1 diabetes patients. These patients also deleted more nucleotides at the same junctions.

The CDR3 runs 12 residues. V lost 2 bases and J 4 bases, leaving 4 bases between the germline ends. CDR1 is SEHNR, CDR2 FQNEAQ, per germline (reference sequence). The entirety of the isolated RNA underwent reverse transcription, so expressed TCRB transcripts were sequenced. The table came from immunoSEQ multiplex PCR; TCRdb's copy has only in-frame clones and leaves some out. The sample has 150,000 to 200,000 clones, 63% seen once. This clone has just a few counts. The antigen is undetermined. This sample includes further DNA sequences coding for the same CDR3. Sequenced: naive CD4+ T cells from blood. The V call is TRBV7-9, the J call TRBJ2-3; D not resolved. The sequence came from a man aged 25 to 40 with type 1 diabetes. The CDR3 protein is CASSLSSDTQYF. The CDR3 coding sequence is TGTGCCAGCAGCTTATCATCAGATACGCAGTATTTT.